Reported below is one T cell receptor (beta chain). Its antigen is unidentified. The data were produced by immunoSEQ multiplex PCR, yet TCRdb's version contains in-frame clones alone and is incomplete. The repertoire holds approximately 300,000 clones, with 86% as singletons. This entry belongs to a study of cytomegalovirus exposure and HLA in healthy donors. Study-level information: The 90 to 150 validation repertoires used a platform that matched the one used for the roughly 650 first-cohort repertoires, as a later analysis reported.

The donors were members of the validation cohort comprising over 90 subjects, separate from the approximately 670-subject first cohort. Germline CDR1 is SQVTM and CDR2 is ANQGSEA. Trimming removed 4 bases at V and 4 bases at J, with 11 bases between. CDR3 length: 12 residues. General observations from the study: A subsequent analysis found that TCR clusters from the first cohort also tended to co-occur in the approximately 130 validation repertoires, with 90% to 95% of cluster scores above 0. Researchers counted roughly 150 TCR beta chains as cytomegalovirus-associated.

Sequencing input: PBMCs. The sequence was collected from a woman aged 18-35 years in good health and CMV-seronegative. This chain connects TRBV29-1 to TRBJ2-7, with D tentatively TRBD2 (6 bases). CDR3 amino acids: CSVGIAEYEQYF. The CDR3 coding sequence is TGCAGCGTTGGTATAGCGGAGTACGAGCAGTACTTC.